The 8 T cell receptor beta chains below come from one sample, sequenced in a study of radiation and T cells in renal cell carcinoma. Clones were sequenced by immunoSEQ multiplex PCR, and TCRdb holds only the in-frame ones, with some missing. The table shows roughly 150,000 clones, with about nine tenths occurring only once. Stated time point: baseline pretreatment blood. Treatment meaning: 15 Gy SBRT to primary tumor, nephrectomy 4 weeks later. Source: blood, taken from a patient whose treatment included radiotherapy and nephrectomy. These receptors came from a woman aged 70-85 years with renal cell carcinoma.

The chain uses TRBV19 and TRBJ1-2, with TRBD1 identical over 10 bases. V gave up 5 bases and J gave up 2 bases; unmatched junction bases: 8. CDR1 LNHDA and CDR2 SQIVND come from the germline V gene (reference sequence). The CDR3 is 16 residues long. This CDR3 reads CASSVGQGRTNYGYTF. CDR3 nucleotides: TGTGCCAGTAGTGTGGGACAGGGGAGGACCAACTATGGCTACACCTTC.

This chain uses TRBV5-4 with TRBJ2-5; D is undetermined. Trimming removed 0 bases from V and 2 bases from J, with 5 bases in between. The CDR3 is 13 amino acids. Germline CDR1 is SGHNT and CDR2 is YYREEE (reference sequence). The CDR3 sequence: CASSLDIQETQYF. The CDR3 nucleotides are TGTGCCAGCAGCTTGGACATACAAGAGACCCAGTACTTC.

This sequence joins TRBV4-2 and TRBJ2-5; 7 nucleotides agree with TRBD1. Germline trimming cut 0 bases from V and 4 bases from J; bases unmatched to any gene: 8. Germline CDR1 is LGHNA and CDR2 is YNFKEQ. The CDR3 extends over 16 amino acids. The CDR3 DNA is TGTGCCAGCAGCCAAGACTCGGGACAGCTTCGAGAGACCCAGTACTTC. It is translated as CASSQDSGQLRETQYF.

The chain combines TRBV6-5 with TRBJ2-7; 10 nucleotides match TRBD1. With V trimmed by 2 bases and J by 2 bases, 0 bases remained unmatched. Germline V gives CDR1 MNHEY, CDR2 SVGAGI. CDR3 length equals 14 residues. The CDR3 bases are TGTGCCAGCAGTTACGGGACAGGGGCCTACGAGCAGTACTTC. It yields the protein CASSYGTGAYEQYF.

The V gene is TRBV28, the J gene TRBJ1-2, with a tentative D call TRBD1 (5 bases). The CDR3 contains 15 residues. The V end lost 7 bases, the J end lost 0 bases, and 15 bases lay between the germline ends. CDR1 and CDR2 (germline): MDHEN, SYDVKM. CDR3 nucleotide sequence: TGTGCCAGCACCCTTCATGGGGGGGCTAACTATGGCTACACCTTC. It is translated as CASTLHGGANYGYTF.

The J gene is TRBJ2-1, the V gene TRBV10-3; possibly TRBD2 for D (6 bases). Germline V CDR1 and CDR2: ENHRY, SYGVKD. With 0 bases removed from V and 4 bases from J, the gap between germline ends came to 10 bases. The CDR3 length is 15 residues. In nucleotides, the CDR3 is TGTGCCATCAGTGAGTCGGGGGAGGCTTACAATGAGCAGTTCTTC. The encoded protein is CAISESGEAYNEQFF.

The rearrangement joins TRBV5-1 to TRBJ2-2, with TRBD1 identical over 9 bases. CDR1 SGHRS and CDR2 YFSETQ come from the germline V gene. Unmatched junction bases numbered 8, after V lost 4 bases and J lost 7 bases. This CDR3 is 15 amino acids long. CDR3 coding DNA: TGCGCCAGCAGCGCACACAGGGGGCGCGTCGGGGAGCTGTTTTTT. Amino acid sequence: CASSAHRGRVGELFF.

A single count supports this clone. This chain uses TRBV7-8 with TRBJ2-5; a weak D match, TRBD1 (5 bases). Trimming stripped 5 bases from V and 5 bases from J, with 15 bases between. The CDR3 runs 14 residues. Germline V gene sequence: CDR1 SGHVS, CDR2 FQNEAQ. The CDR3 reads CASSAPGFQETQYF. CDR3 nucleotide sequence: TGTGCCAGCAGCGCCCCAGGGTTCCAGGAGACCCAGTACTTC.